These T cell receptor beta chains were read from a single sample in a study of blood T cells in healthy people across ages. TCRdb processed the 5' RACE reads anew with MiXCR; each CDR3 protein has one entry. The table has about 930,000 distinct CDR3 sequences, roughly 28% seen once. The data also belong to a second study, concerning T cells of mothers and their children.

The specimen sequenced was blood. The receptors originated from a middle-aged woman in good health. CDR3s include the opening cysteine and the closing phenylalanine or tryptophan. The order of the fields is clone size, J gene, D gene, V gene, CDR3 DNA, CDR3 protein. D genes are given only for firm matches. Clone size is given for some rows only: seen once, a few or many times, or a class if the clone is expanded.

few,TRBJ1-2,NA,TRBV6-4,TGTGCCAGCACCGGCGACTATGGCTACACCTTC,CASTGDYGYTF
few,TRBJ1-5,NA,TRBV28,TGTGCCAGCAGTGCCCTTCAGGGCATGAGCCAGCCCCAGCATTTT,CASSALQGMSQPQHF
few,TRBJ2-5,NA,TRBV18,TGTGCCAGCTCACCACCGAACGGTGGGCGGATAGAGACCCAGTACTTC,CASSPPNGGRIETQYF
many,TRBJ2-1,NA,TRBV27,TGTGCCAGCAGTAGGTATTACAATGAGCAGTTCTTC,CASSRYYNEQFF
many,TRBJ1-2,NA,TRBV9,TGTGCCAGCAGCGTCCTCTCGACGGGCGACTATGGCTACACCTTC,CASSVLSTGDYGYTF
NA,TRBJ2-3,NA,TRBV10-1,TGCGCCAGCAGTGAGTCGGACTGGAAAACGCAGTATTTT,CASSESDWKTQYF
few,TRBJ2-1,TRBD2,TRBV30,TGTGCCTGGAGTCGGGGGGGCTTCTACAATGAGCAGTTCTTC,CAWSRGGFYNEQFF
NA,TRBJ2-3,NA,TRBV12-3/TRBV12-4,TGTGCCAGCAGTCCTTTCCGGGGGCCAGATACGCAGTATTTT,CASSPFRGPDTQYF
NA,TRBJ2-7,TRBD1,TRBV5-8,TGTGCCAGCAGCCCTATTCTGGACAGGGACTACGAGCAGTACTTC,CASSPILDRDYEQYF
many,TRBJ2-4,NA,TRBV7-8,TGTGCCAGCAGCTTAGCGGGGGCCCTCGCCAAAAACATTCAGTACTTC,CASSLAGALAKNIQYF
NA,TRBJ2-6,TRBD1,TRBV5-1,TGCGCCAGCAGCTTCCTGTCCCCGGACAGGGGTGTTCATGAGGCCAACGTCCCGACTTTC,CASSFLSPDRGVHEANVPTF
few,TRBJ2-1,NA,TRBV6-2/TRBV6-3,TGTGCCAGCAGTGCGACTAGCAGGGGGGCCGCTGAGCAGTTCTTC,CASSATSRGAAEQFF
NA,TRBJ1-2,NA,TRBV28,TGTGCCGCCGGGGCCGAGGGGCGCGGTATGAATGGCTACGCCTTC,CAAGAEGRGMNGYAF
NA,TRBJ2-2,TRBD1,TRBV10-3,TGTGCCATCAGGGGGACAGGGGCGAACACCGGGGAGCTGTTTTTT,CAIRGTGANTGELFF
few,TRBJ1-1,NA,TRBV7-9,TGTGCCAGCAGCTTAGAAACGGGGATTGCTTTCTTT,CASSLETGIAFF
many,TRBJ1-2,NA,TRBV29-1,TGCAGCGTTGAAGACAGGGGAGACTATGGCTACACCTTC,CSVEDRGDYGYTF
few,TRBJ1-2,NA,TRBV6-2/TRBV6-3,TGTGCCAGCAGAACCGGGGCTAACTATGGCTACACCTTC,CASRTGANYGYTF
few,TRBJ2-1,NA,TRBV12-3/TRBV12-4,TGTGCCAGCGGGACCCGGATTCAGTTCTTC,CASGTRIQFF
NA,TRBJ2-1,NA,TRBV7-8,TGTGCCAGCAGCTCACCACCCGGGAGCCCAAAGGACAATGAGCAGTTCTTC,CASSSPPGSPKDNEQFF
NA,TRBJ2-1,NA,TRBV9,TGTGCCAGCAGCGTAGGGGTAGGATCCTACAATGAGCAGTTCTTC,CASSVGVGSYNEQFF
few,TRBJ2-7,NA,TRBV29-1,TGCAGCGCCCAAGGGGGGGGCGCGGGTTTGGACGAGCAGTACTTC,CSAQGGGAGLDEQYF
many,TRBJ2-1,NA,TRBV7-2,TGTGCCAGCAGCTTAGACGGGGCAGTGGATGAGCAGTTCTTC,CASSLDGAVDEQFF
NA,TRBJ2-3,NA,TRBV20-1,TGCAGTGTGGGGACCCGGCCCACAGATACGCAGTATTTT,CSVGTRPTDTQYF
NA,TRBJ2-1,TRBD2,TRBV20-1,TGCAGTGCTAGAGATCTGACTAGCAGTACTGACAATGAGCAGTTCTTC,CSARDLTSSTDNEQFF
many,TRBJ1-2,NA,TRBV9,TGTGCCAGCAGCGTAGGGGGAAGCTATGGCTACACCTTC,CASSVGGSYGYTF
NA,TRBJ1-2,TRBD1,TRBV20-1,TGCAGTGCTAGCCAAGGACAGGGGGTCGATGGCTACACCTTC,CSASQGQGVDGYTF
NA,TRBJ2-1,TRBD1,TRBV5-1,TGCGCCAGCAGCTATGCCCGGGACAGGCCTAATAGCTCCTACAATGAGCAGTTCTTC,CASSYARDRPNSSYNEQFF
once,TRBJ1-1,NA,TRBV28,TGTGCCAGCAGTTTCGGGGGGTACTTGAACACTGAAGCTTTCTTT,CASSFGGYLNTEAFF
few,TRBJ1-2,NA,TRBV24-1,TGTGCCACCAGTGCCACCTCACAACAGGGAAGCTACACCTTC,CATSATSQQGSYTF
many,TRBJ2-7,TRBD1,TRBV5-1,TGCGCCAGCAGCTTGGAAGGGCAGGGGGCTAACTACGAGCAGTACTTC,CASSLEGQGANYEQYF
NA,TRBJ2-3,NA,TRBV20-1,TGCAGTGCTCCACAGAGAGCAGGGGCAGATACGCAGTATTTT,CSAPQRAGADTQYF
NA,TRBJ2-2,NA,TRBV9,TGTGCCAGCAGCGTAGGGGCTAGCACCGGGGAGCTGTTTTTT,CASSVGASTGELFF
NA,TRBJ1-1,NA,TRBV5-1,TGCGCCAGCAGCTTGGGGGGACGGCGGGGCACTGAAGCTTTCTTT,CASSLGGRRGTEAFF
many,TRBJ2-7,TRBD2,TRBV5-1,TGCGCCAGCAGCTTGGCCAAAGATCGTCTGGGGGGGGTCGAGCAGTACTTC,CASSLAKDRLGGVEQYF
few,TRBJ1-5,TRBD1,TRBV2,TGTGCCAGCAGGACACAGGGGACTAGCAATCAGCCCCAGCATTTT,CASRTQGTSNQPQHF
NA,TRBJ2-1,NA,TRBV20-1,TGCAGCTCCAAGATAGCGTTTAGCTCCTACAATGAGCAGTTCTTC,CSSKIAFSSYNEQFF
few,TRBJ2-1,NA,TRBV3-1,TGTGCCAGCAGCCGGAGAGGGGGAGGGAACAATGAGCAGTTCTTC,CASSRRGGGNNEQFF
few,TRBJ2-7,NA,TRBV30,TGTGCCTGGTGTAGGGGGTTCTCGGGGTACGAGCAGTACTTC,CAWCRGFSGYEQYF
few,TRBJ2-7,TRBD2,TRBV12-3/TRBV12-4,TGTGCCAGCAGTTTAGCTAGCGGGGGGAGCGAGCAGTACTTC,CASSLASGGSEQYF
NA,TRBJ2-7,NA,TRBV3-1,TGTGCCAGCAGCCCCGATTCGGGAACCTACGAGCAGTACTTC,CASSPDSGTYEQYF
many,TRBJ2-5,NA,TRBV7-2,TGTGCCAGCAGCCTTAGGGCTGAGACCCAGTACTTC,CASSLRAETQYF
many,TRBJ1-2,NA,TRBV7-2,TGTGCCAGCAGCTCCCGGAACCAAAACTATGGCTACACCTTC,CASSSRNQNYGYTF
NA,TRBJ2-7,NA,TRBV7-2,TGTGCCAGCAGCCGTCTTGGGGGACCGAGAGGCTACGAGCAGTACTTC,CASSRLGGPRGYEQYF
NA,TRBJ1-2,NA,TRBV4-2,TGTGCCAGCAGCCAAGGACGGGGGACGGTTCTGGGCTACACCTTC,CASSQGRGTVLGYTF
NA,TRBJ2-1,NA,TRBV20-1,TGCAGTGCTAGTAGCAGGATCCTACAGAGAGTTCAGCAGTTCTTC,CSASSRILQRVQQFF
NA,TRBJ2-1,NA,TRBV7-8,TGTGCCAGCAGCCTGGGACCAGTGTTTTACAATGAGCAGTTCTTC,CASSLGPVFYNEQFF
few,TRBJ2-1,TRBD2,TRBV12-3/TRBV12-4,TGTGCCAGCAGCCGCGCGGGGGGAAGGTCCTACAATGAGCAGTTCTTC,CASSRAGGRSYNEQFF
few,TRBJ2-2,NA,TRBV11-2,TGTGCCAGCAGCCCTATAGACACCGGGGAGCTGTTTTTT,CASSPIDTGELFF
few,TRBJ1-1,NA,TRBV12-3/TRBV12-4,TGTGCCAGCAGTTCTGGGGGACCTAGATTAACTGAAGCTTTCTTT,CASSSGGPRLTEAFF
many,TRBJ2-1,NA,TRBV20-1,TGCAGTGCCCCCTCCAGGACCCACAATGAGCAGTTCTTC,CSAPSRTHNEQFF
many,TRBJ2-1,NA,TRBV20-1,TGCAGTGCTATTCGGGGGAACAATGAGCAGTTCTTC,CSAIRGNNEQFF
NA,TRBJ2-4,NA,TRBV30,TGTGCCTGGATGACAGGAGTTGGCATTCAGTACTTC,CAWMTGVGIQYF
few,TRBJ1-1,NA,TRBV10-3,TGTGCCATCAGTGAGTCGATGGAGAACACTGAAGCTTTCTTT,CAISESMENTEAFF
few,TRBJ2-3,TRBD1,TRBV7-6,TGTGCCAGCAGCTTATGGCAGGGGGCAGATACGCAGTATTTT,CASSLWQGADTQYF
NA,TRBJ2-3,NA,TRBV20-1,TGCAGTGCTAGCAGGGGGGGGGCCCTACTGACAGATACGCAGTATTTT,CSASRGGALLTDTQYF
few,TRBJ2-4,TRBD2,TRBV2,TGTGCCAGCACTAGGGGGGGACTAGCGCCCAATGAGCAGTACTTC,CASTRGGLAPNEQYF
few,TRBJ2-7,TRBD1,TRBV6-5,TGTGCCAGCAGTTACTCGAGTACAGGGGCCCTCTACGAGCAGTACTTC,CASSYSSTGALYEQYF
few,TRBJ1-1,NA,TRBV2,TGTGCCAGCACCCGTGGGAGGGAGACTGAAGCTTTCTTT,CASTRGRETEAFF
many,TRBJ2-7,NA,TRBV6-6,TGTGCCATGGGAGGGGGATACGAGCAGTACTTC,CAMGGGYEQYF